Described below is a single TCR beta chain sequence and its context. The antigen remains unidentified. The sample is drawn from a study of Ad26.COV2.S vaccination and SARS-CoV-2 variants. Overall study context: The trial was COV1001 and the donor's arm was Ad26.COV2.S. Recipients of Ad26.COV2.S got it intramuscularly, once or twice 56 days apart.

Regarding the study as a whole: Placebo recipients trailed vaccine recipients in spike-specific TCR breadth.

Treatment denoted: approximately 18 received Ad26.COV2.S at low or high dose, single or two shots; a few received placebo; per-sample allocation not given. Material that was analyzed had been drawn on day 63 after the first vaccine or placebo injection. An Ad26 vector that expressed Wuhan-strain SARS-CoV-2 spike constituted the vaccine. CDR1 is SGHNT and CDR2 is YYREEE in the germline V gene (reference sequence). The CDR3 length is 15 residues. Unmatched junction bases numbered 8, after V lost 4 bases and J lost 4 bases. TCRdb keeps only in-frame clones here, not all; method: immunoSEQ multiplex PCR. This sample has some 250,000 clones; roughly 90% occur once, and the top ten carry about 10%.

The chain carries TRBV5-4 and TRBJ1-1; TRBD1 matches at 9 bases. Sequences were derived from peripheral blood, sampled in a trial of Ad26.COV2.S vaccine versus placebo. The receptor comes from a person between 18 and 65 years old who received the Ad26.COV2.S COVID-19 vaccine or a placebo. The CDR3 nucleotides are TGTGCCAGCAGCAGGGGGACAGGGACGGGCACTGAAGCTTTCTTT. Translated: CASSRGTGTGTEAFF.